These T cell receptor beta chains were read from a single sample in a study of cytomegalovirus exposure and HLA in healthy donors. The repertoire was sequenced with immunoSEQ multiplex PCR; TCRdb's copy has only in-frame clones and lacks some. The data show tens of thousands of clones, around 79% seen once. The sequenced sample was PBMCs. The origin of the receptors is a woman aged 40 to 49 in good health and CMV-seropositive. Both conserved end residues are part of each CDR3. The order of the fields is V gene, clone size, J gene, D gene, CDR3 protein, CDR3 DNA. The D gene is left open where the match is weak. Only part of the rows carry a size: once, few, many, or a class if the clone is expanded.

TRBV28	-	TRBJ2-7	TRBD1	CASSLKGRWGTEDYEQYF	TGTGCCAGCAGTCTTAAAGGGAGATGGGGGACAGAGGACTACGAGCAGTACTTC
TRBV27	-	TRBJ1-1	-	CASSLAENTEAFF	TGTGCCAGCAGTTTAGCGGAGAACACTGAAGCTTTCTTT
TRBV6-4	-	TRBJ1-1	-	CASSDTPGGTEAFF	TGTGCCAGCAGTGACACCCCCGGGGGCACTGAAGCTTTCTTT
TRBV30	-	TRBJ1-4	-	CAWQKAAVNEKLFF	TGTGCCTGGCAGAAGGCGGCCGTGAATGAAAAACTGTTTTTT
TRBV6-1	-	TRBJ2-6	TRBD1	CASSEVYRGPSGANVLTF	TGTGCCAGCAGTGAAGTCTACAGGGGCCCCTCTGGGGCCAACGTCCTGACTTTC
TRBV19	-	TRBJ1-2	TRBD1	CASSINRGAGYTF	TGTGCCAGTAGTATCAACAGGGGGGCTGGCTACACCTTC
TRBV7-6	-	TRBJ2-3	TRBD2	CASSYLGGRAADTQYF	TGTGCCAGCAGCTACCTGGGGGGGAGGGCGGCAGATACGCAGTATTTT
TRBV7-9	-	TRBJ1-1	TRBD1	CASSATGTEYAEAFF	TGTGCCAGCAGCGCAACCGGGACAGAGTACGCTGAAGCTTTCTTT
TRBV25-1	-	TRBJ1-2	-	CASSELNNYGYTF	TGTGCCAGCAGTGAATTAAATAACTATGGCTACACCTTC
TRBV11-2	-	TRBJ1-1	-	CASSATGLRNTEAFF	TGTGCCAGCAGCGCGACAGGCCTGCGCAACACTGAAGCTTTCTTT
TRBV7-8	-	TRBJ2-5	TRBD1	CASSSRDRVQTQYF	TGTGCCAGCAGCTCCAGAGACAGGGTACAGACCCAGTACTTC
TRBV28	-	TRBJ2-3	TRBD1	CASSSTGGKQYF	TGTGCCAGCAGTTCTACAGGGGGGAAGCAGTATTTT
TRBV7-6	-	TRBJ2-3	-	CASSFPQNTDTQYF	TGTGCCAGCAGCTTCCCCCAAAACACAGATACGCAGTATTTT
TRBV29-1	-	TRBJ1-1	-	CSVEDGRVNTEAFF	TGCAGCGTTGAAGATGGGAGGGTGAACACTGAAGCTTTCTTT
TRBV2	-	TRBJ2-1	TRBD1	CASSVRATGVDEQFF	TGTGCCAGCAGTGTAAGGGCCACAGGGGTCGATGAGCAGTTCTTC
TRBV28	-	TRBJ1-2	TRBD1	CASTLKRQGGYTF	TGTGCCAGCACTTTAAAACGACAGGGTGGCTACACCTTC
TRBV7-9	-	TRBJ2-1	TRBD2	CSSSLSGMSSYNEQFF	TGTTCCAGCAGCCTAAGCGGGATGAGCTCCTACAATGAGCAGTTCTTC
TRBV6-6	few	TRBJ2-1	-	CASSYSNDNNEQFF	TGTGCCAGCAGTTACTCGAATGACAACAATGAGCAGTTCTTC
TRBV5-1	-	TRBJ2-1	TRBD2	CASSLAGSYNEQFF	TGCGCCAGCAGCCTAGCGGGCTCCTACAATGAGCAGTTCTTC
TRBV7-9	-	TRBJ2-5	TRBD2	CASSLTSGGALETQYF	TGTGCCAGCAGCTTGACTAGCGGGGGGGCTCTCGAGACCCAGTACTTC
TRBV1	few	TRBJ2-3	-	CTSSQDRASGGIGCTDTQYF	TGCACCAGCAGCCAAGATCGAGCTAGCGGGGGGATTGGGTGCACAGATACGCAGTATTTT
TRBV6-5	few	TRBJ1-1	-	CASGTNTEAFF	TGTGCCAGCGGGACTAACACTGAAGCTTTCTTT
TRBV6-5	-	TRBJ2-7	TRBD2	CASSSTGTRNEQYF	TGTGCCAGCAGTTCCACCGGGACTAGAAACGAGCAGTACTTC
TRBV5-4	-	TRBJ1-2	TRBD1	CASSDRDRAYGYTF	TGTGCCAGCAGCGACAGGGATAGGGCCTATGGCTACACCTTC
TRBV30	-	TRBJ2-2	TRBD2	CAWRQLAGATGELFF	TGTGCCTGGAGGCAACTAGCGGGAGCCACCGGGGAGCTGTTTTTT
TRBV25-1	-	TRBJ1-3	TRBD1	CASSADRGISGNTIYF	TGTGCCAGCAGTGCCGACAGGGGGATCTCTGGAAACACCATATATTTT
TRBV5-1	-	TRBJ2-7	TRBD1	CASSGGQGVSHEQYF	TGCGCCAGCAGCGGTGGACAGGGGGTCTCCCACGAGCAGTACTTC